Included here is one T cell receptor beta chain sequence, with context. Its antigen is currently not known. No base qualities exist here, and no much larger clone lies one base off it. This entry is derived from a study of control samples from healthy donors and cancer patients (TCRdb year 2020). Receptor amplification or capture employed the immunoSEQ multiplex PCR assay. Drawn from immuneACCESS, this table holds only the in-frame rearrangements with V and J called that TCRdb kept. Clones are partly lost; checked studies trace under half to an unresolved V gene and leave the rest unexplained. The sample table shows 150,000 to 200,000 clones, and approximately 90% are seen once. The ten largest clones add up to about 12% of the sample. A distance of 14 bases separates the germline ends of V and J, which lose 5 bases and 3 bases respectively. From the cysteine through the phenylalanine, the CDR3 covers 16 amino acids. Only the CDR3 portion is preserved as DNA: 48 bases, with reading frame beginning at the first base. The germline V gene (reference sequence) yields MNHEY for CDR1 and SMNVEV for CDR2.

The sequence derives from a man aged 25-45 years in good health. Sequencing input: blood. The rearrangement combines TRBV27 with TRBJ2-6; a tentative D match to TRBD2 spans 6 bases. The CDR3 region: CASSLAPVGGANVLTF. The bases are TGTGCCAGCAGTCTAGCGCCGGTGGGTGGGGCCAACGTCCTGACTTTC.